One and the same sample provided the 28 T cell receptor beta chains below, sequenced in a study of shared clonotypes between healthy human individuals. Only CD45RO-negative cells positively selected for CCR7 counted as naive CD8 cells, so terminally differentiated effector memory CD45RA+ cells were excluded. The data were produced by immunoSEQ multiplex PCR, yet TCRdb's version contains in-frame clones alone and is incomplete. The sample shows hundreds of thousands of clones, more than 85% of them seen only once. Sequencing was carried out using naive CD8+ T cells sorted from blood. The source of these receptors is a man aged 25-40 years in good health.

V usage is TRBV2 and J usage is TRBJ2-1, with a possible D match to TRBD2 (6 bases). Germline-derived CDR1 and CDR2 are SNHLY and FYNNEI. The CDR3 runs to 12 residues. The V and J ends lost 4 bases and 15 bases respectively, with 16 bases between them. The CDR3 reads CASSGRTIEGFF. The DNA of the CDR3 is TGTGCCAGCAGTGGTAGGACTATAGAGGGGTTCTTC.

The chain's CDR3 is CASSLLAGGQFYNEQFF. DNA for the CDR3: TGTGCCAGCAGCTTACTAGCGGGAGGCCAATTTTACAATGAGCAGTTCTTC. This chain joins TRBV7-3 and TRBJ2-1; 11 bases are shared with TRBD2. The V and J ends lost 2 bases and 4 bases, in that order; junction bases with no gene match: 7. Germline values: CDR1 SGHTA, CDR2 FQGTGA. This CDR3 is 17 amino acids long.

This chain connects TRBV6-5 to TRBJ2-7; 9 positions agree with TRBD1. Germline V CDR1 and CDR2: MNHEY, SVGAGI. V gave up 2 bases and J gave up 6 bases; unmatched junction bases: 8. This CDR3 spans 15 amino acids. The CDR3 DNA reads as TGTGCCAGCAGTTACCCCGGGACAGGGTCGCGCGAGCAGTACTTC. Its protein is CASSYPGTGSREQYF.

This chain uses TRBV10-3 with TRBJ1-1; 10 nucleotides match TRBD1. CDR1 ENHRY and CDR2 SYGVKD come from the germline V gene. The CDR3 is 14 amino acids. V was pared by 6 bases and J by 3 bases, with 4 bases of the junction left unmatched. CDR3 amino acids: CAISPDRGDTEAFF. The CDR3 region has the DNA TGTGCCATCAGCCCGGACAGGGGGGACACTGAAGCTTTCTTT.

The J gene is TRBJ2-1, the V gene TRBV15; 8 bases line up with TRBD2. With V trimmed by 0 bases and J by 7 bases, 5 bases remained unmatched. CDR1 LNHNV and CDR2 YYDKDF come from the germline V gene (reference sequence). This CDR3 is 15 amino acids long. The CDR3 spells CATSREWTSQNEQFF. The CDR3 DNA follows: TGTGCCACCAGCAGAGAATGGACTAGCCAGAATGAGCAGTTCTTC.

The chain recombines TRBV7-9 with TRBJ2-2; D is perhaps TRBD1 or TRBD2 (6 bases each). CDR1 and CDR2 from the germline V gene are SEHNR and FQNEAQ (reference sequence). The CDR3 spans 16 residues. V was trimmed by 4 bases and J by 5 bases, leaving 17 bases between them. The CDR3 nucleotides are TGTGCCAGCAGCTCCACGCCGGGGGCGGGTACCGGGGAGCTGTTTTTT. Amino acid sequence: CASSSTPGAGTGELFF.

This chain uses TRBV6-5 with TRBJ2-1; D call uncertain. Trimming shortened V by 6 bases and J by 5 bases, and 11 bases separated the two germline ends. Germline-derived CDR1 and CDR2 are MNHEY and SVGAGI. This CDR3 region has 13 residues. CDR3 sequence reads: CASSLFQDNEQFF. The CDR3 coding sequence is TGTGCCAGCAGCCTATTTCAAGACAATGAGCAGTTCTTC.

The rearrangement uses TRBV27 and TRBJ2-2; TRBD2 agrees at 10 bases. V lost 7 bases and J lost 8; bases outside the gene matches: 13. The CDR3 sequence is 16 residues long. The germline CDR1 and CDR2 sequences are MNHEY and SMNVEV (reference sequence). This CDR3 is CASNKRLAGTAGELFF. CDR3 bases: TGTGCCAGCAATAAACGACTAGCGGGCACGGCGGGGGAGCTGTTTTTT.

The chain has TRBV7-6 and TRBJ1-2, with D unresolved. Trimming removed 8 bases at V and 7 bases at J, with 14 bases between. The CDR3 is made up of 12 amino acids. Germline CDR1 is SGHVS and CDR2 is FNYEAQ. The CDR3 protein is CASGNIIGGYTF. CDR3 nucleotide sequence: TGTGCCAGCGGAAACATAATCGGTGGCTACACCTTC.

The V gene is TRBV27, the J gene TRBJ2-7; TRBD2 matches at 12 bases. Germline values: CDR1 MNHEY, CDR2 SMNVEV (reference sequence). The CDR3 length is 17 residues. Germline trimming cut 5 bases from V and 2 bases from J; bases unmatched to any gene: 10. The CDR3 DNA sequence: TGTGCCAGCAGTAAACCGAAGACTAGCGGGAGTGCCTACGAGCAGTACTTC. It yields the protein CASSKPKTSGSAYEQYF.

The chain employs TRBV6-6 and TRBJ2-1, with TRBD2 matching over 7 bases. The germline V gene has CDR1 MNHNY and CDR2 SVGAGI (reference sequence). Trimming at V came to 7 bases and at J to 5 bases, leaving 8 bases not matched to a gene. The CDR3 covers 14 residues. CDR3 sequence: CASTPGLYNNEQFF. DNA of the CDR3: TGTGCCAGCACTCCGGGACTATATAACAATGAGCAGTTCTTC.

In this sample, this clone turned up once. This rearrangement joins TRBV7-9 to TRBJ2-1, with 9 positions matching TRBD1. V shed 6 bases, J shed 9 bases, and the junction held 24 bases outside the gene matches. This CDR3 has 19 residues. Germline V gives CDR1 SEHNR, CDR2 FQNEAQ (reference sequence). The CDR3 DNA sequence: TGTGCCAGCAGTAGGGGGACACAGGGGGCGGACGCCCGATATGTTGAGCAGTTCTTC. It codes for CASSRGTQGADARYVEQFF.

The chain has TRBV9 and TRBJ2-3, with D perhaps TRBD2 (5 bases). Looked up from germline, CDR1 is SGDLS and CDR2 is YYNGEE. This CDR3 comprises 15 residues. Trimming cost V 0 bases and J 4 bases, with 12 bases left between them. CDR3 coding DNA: TGTGCCAGCAGCGTAGAGGGTACTAGGGCAGATACGCAGTATTTT. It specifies CASSVEGTRADTQYF.

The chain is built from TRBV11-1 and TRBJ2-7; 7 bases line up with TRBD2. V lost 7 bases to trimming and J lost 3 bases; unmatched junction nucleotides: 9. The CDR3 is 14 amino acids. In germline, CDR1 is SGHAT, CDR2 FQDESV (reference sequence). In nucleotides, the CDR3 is TGTGCCAGCACCGTGGGTCCGGGAGGCTACGAGCAGTACTTC. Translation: CASTVGPGGYEQYF.

The CDR3 sequence: CASSGLSENIQYF. CDR3 bases: TGTGCTAGTAGCGGACTGTCGGAAAACATTCAGTACTTC. The gene calls are TRBV12-5 and TRBJ2-4; tentative D call: TRBD2 (5 bases). Germline CDR1 and CDR2: LGHNT and FRNRAP. The length of the CDR3 is 13 residues. V lost 8 bases to trimming and J lost 5 bases, with 13 bases between them.

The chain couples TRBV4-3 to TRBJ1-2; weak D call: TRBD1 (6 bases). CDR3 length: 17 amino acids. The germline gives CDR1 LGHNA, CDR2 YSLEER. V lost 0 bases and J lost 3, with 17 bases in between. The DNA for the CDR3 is TGCGCCAGCAGCCAAGAATCTCCAGGCAGGGGAGACTATGGCTACACCTTC. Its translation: CASSQESPGRGDYGYTF.

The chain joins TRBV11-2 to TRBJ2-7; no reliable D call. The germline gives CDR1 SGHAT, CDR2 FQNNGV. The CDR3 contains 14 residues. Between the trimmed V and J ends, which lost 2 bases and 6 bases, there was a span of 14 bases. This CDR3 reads CASSLSLGIREQYF. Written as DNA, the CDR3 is TGTGCCAGCAGCTTAAGTCTTGGGATACGCGAGCAGTACTTC.

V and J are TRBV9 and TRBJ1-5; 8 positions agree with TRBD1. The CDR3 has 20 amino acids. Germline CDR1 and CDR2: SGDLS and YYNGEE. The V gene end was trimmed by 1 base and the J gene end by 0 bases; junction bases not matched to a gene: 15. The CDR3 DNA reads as TGTGCCAGCAGCGTACGACTACAGGACAGGGCATCCTATAGCAATCAGCCCCAGCATTTT. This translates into CASSVRLQDRASYSNQPQHF.

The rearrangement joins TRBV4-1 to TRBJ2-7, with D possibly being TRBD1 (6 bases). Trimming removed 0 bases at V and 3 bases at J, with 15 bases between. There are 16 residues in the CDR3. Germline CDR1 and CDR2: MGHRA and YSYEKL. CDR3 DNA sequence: TGCGCCAGCAGCCAAGATCGGACAGCGGACCTCTACGAGCAGTACTTC. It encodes CASSQDRTADLYEQYF.

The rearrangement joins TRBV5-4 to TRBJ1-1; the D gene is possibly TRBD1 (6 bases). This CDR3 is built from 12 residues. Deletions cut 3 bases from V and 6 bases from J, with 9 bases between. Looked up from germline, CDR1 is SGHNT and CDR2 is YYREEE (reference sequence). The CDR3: CASSYGTPEAFF. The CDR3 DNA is TGTGCCAGCAGCTACGGGACACCTGAAGCTTTCTTT.

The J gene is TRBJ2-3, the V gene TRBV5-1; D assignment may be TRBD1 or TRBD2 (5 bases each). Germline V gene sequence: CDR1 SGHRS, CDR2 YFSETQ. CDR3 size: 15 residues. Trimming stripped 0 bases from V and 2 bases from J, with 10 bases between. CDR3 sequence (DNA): TGCGCCAGCAGCTTGGCCGTGGGGGTCACAGATACGCAGTATTTT. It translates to CASSLAVGVTDTQYF.

The CDR3 coding sequence is TGTGCCAGCAGCCCCGGACAGGGGGCTTCCCAATACGAGCAGTACTTC. This codes for CASSPGQGASQYEQYF. The J gene is TRBJ2-7, the V gene TRBV11-2, with TRBD1 matching over 11 bases. Germline CDR1 reads SGHAT; CDR2 reads FQNNGV. With 5 bases clipped from V and 4 bases from J, the junction kept 10 bases outside the gene matches. The CDR3 is 16 amino acids.

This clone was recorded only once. CDR3 region: CASSTTTDTQYF. CDR3 nucleotide sequence: TGTGCCAGCAGTACAACCACAGATACGCAGTATTTT. The chain couples TRBV13 to TRBJ2-3; unclear D gene. The CDR3 consists of 12 residues. From germline, CDR1 is PRHDT and CDR2 FYEKMQ (reference sequence). Trimming pared 6 bases from V and 2 bases from J, leaving 6 bases between. Complete variable domain (other parts from reference TRBV13 and TRBJ2-3): AAGVIQSPRHLIKEKRETATLKCYPIPRHDTVYWYQQGPGQDPQFLISFYEKMQSDKGSIPDRFSAQQFSDYHSELNMSSLELGDSALYFCASSTTTDTQYFGPGTRLTVL.

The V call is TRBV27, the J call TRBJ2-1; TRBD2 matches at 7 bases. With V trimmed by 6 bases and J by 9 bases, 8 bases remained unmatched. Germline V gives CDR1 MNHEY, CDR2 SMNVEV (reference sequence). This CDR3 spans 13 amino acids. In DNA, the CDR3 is TGTGCCAGCAGCTCCCCAACGGGGGGTGAGCAGTTCTTC. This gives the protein CASSSPTGGEQFF.

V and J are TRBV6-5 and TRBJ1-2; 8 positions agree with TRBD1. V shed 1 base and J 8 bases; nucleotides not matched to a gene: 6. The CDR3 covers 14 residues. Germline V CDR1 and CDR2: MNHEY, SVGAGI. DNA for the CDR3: TGTGCCAGCAGTTACTATCAGGGGGCGCTGGGCTACACCTTC. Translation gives CASSYYQGALGYTF.

In DNA, the CDR3 is TGCGCCAGCAGCTTGGCTTCGGGGGGAGGAACTAACTATGGCTACACCTTC. It encodes CASSLASGGGTNYGYTF. This rearrangement joins TRBV5-1 to TRBJ1-2; D might be TRBD1 (5 bases). This CDR3 contains 17 residues. V lost 0 bases and J lost 0, with 15 bases in between. Germline V lookup: CDR1 SGHRS, CDR2 YFSETQ.

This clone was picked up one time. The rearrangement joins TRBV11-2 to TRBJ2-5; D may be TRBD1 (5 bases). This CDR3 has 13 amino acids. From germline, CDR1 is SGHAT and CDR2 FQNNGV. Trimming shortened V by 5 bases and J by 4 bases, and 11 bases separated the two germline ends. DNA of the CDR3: TGTGCCAGCAGCGATAGGGGTGGAGAGACCCAGTACTTC. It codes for CASSDRGGETQYF.

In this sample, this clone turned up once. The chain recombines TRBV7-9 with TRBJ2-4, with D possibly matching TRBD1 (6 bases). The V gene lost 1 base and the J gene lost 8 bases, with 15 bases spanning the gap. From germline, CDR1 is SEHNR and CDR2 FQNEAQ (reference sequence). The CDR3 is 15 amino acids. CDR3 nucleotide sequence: TGTGCCAGCAGCTTAGGGCAGGGGAGTAAGGACATTCAGTACTTC. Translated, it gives CASSLGQGSKDIQYF.